Sequencing of this T cell receptor beta chain was carried out in a study of spatial heterogeneity in lung cancer. Of note for this clonotype: Its target is not known.

A distinct unique molecular identifier was carried by each TCR cDNA molecule. Via MiXCR, TCRdb re-called the 5' RACE reads, giving one row per CDR3 protein. The repertoire holds more than 2,000 distinct CDR3 sequences, with approximately 21% as singletons. Germline-derived CDR1 and CDR2 are LNHDA and SQIVND (reference sequence). The junction had 12 bases not matched to a gene; V was cut back by 7 bases and J by 7 bases. CDR3 length equals 15 residues. The time point was: sample taken at primary tumor resection. Unsorted samples of tumor, nontumor lung or frozen PBMC had their whole RNA sequenced. The study's findings and limits: Blood showed ubiquitous tumor TCRs more often at resection than at routine follow-up.

The clonotype originates from a male donor with early-stage non-small cell lung cancer. The source material was PBMCs, sampled at surgery. The chain combines TRBV19 with TRBJ2-1; 8 nucleotides agree with TRBD2. The CDR3 sequence is CASKRSGLALNEQFF. In DNA form, the CDR3 reads TGTGCCAGTAAAAGGAGCGGACTAGCTTTGAATGAGCAGTTCTTC.